This entry is about one T cell receptor (beta chain). The antigen is unknown. This sample was included in a study of OX40 agonist ivuxolimab in advanced cancers. At the level of the study: Three patients, one with hepatocellular carcinoma and two with cutaneous melanoma, achieved partial responses.

The assay was immunoSEQ multiplex PCR, and TCRdb's table has in-frame clones only and misses some. The data show some 81,000 clones, around 87% seen once. The CDR3 is 11 amino acids. V lost 4 bases and J lost 11, with 14 bases in between. CDR1 is SQVTM and CDR2 is ANQGSEA in the germline V gene. The study, taken as a whole, reports: Clonal expansion among partial responders at 0.1-3.0 mg/kg ranked near the lowest.

The TCR originated in an adult with an advanced solid tumor such as melanoma, head and neck, liver or kidney cancer. Sequencing used CD4+ or CD8+ T cells sorted from blood, obtained in a trial of the OX40 agonist ivuxolimab. This rearrangement joins TRBV29-1 to TRBJ1-1; maybe TRBD1 (6 bases). The CDR3 DNA is TGCAGCGTTGGCAGGGGAGATAAGGCTTTCTTT. Its protein product is CSVGRGDKAFF.